A single sample is the source of the 28 T cell receptor beta chains below, sequenced in a study of T cell clonality in common variable immunodeficiency. The table came from immunoSEQ multiplex PCR; TCRdb's copy has only in-frame clones and leaves some out. Listed for the sample are approximately 60,000 clones, none seen a single time. Sequenced: peripheral blood mononuclear cells. These receptor sequences come from a person between 18 and 75 years old in good health.

This clone was observed many times. The CDR3 end lies 3 residues beyond the end of the read and is filled in from the germline J gene. This chain joins TRBV5-1 and TRBJ1-1; weak D call: TRBD1 (6 bases). CDR1 SGHRS and CDR2 YFSETQ come from the germline V gene. The CDR3 spans 13 residues. V was pared by 2 bases and J by 3 bases, with 8 bases between. The covered CDR3 bases are TGCGCCAGCAGCTTCAGGACAGACACTGAA. Amino acid sequence: CASSFRTDTE. The complete CDR3 sequence is CASSFRTDTEAFF.

This clone was recorded a few times. The read terminates 3 residues ahead of where the CDR3 ends, so the germline J gene completes it. This chain uses TRBV19 with TRBJ1-1; 10 positions agree with TRBD1. In germline, CDR1 is LNHDA, CDR2 SQIVND (reference sequence). J was trimmed by 3 bases and V by 5 bases; bases with no gene match: 12. CDR3 length equals 17 residues. CDR3 DNA (partial): TGTGCCAGTAGTGGAAGAACTTCGGGACAGGGGCACACTGAA. It codes for CASSGRTSGQGHTE. Given in full, the CDR3 is CASSGRTSGQGHTEAFF.

This clone came up many times. The CDR3 end lies 3 residues beyond the end of the read and is filled in from the germline J gene. The chain uses TRBV4-1 and TRBJ2-1; no reliable D call. This CDR3 has 14 residues. The V gene's germline CDR1 is MGHRA and CDR2 YSYEKL. Between the trimmed V and J ends, which lost 1 base and 9 bases, there was a span of 13 bases. This CDR3 reads CASSQGVRRLEQFF. The CDR3 DNA, read in part, is TGCGCCAGCAGCCAAGGGGTTCGGAGACTTGAG.

This clone was detected many times. The CDR3 goes on 3 residues after the read ends, and that part is filled in from the germline J gene. This chain uses TRBV19 with TRBJ1-2, with D unclear. CDR3 length equals 14 residues. Germline V gene sequence: CDR1 LNHDA, CDR2 SQIVND (reference sequence). V lost 7 bases to trimming and J lost 0 bases, with 12 bases between them. Partial CDR3 DNA: TGTGCCAGTACCTCAGCCCTAGCTAACTATGGC. Protein sequence: CASTSALANYG. The CDR3 in full is CASTSALANYGYTF.

This clone was observed at least ten times. The covered CDR3 bases are TGCAGTGCTAGAGACCCCAGGGGGGTGGATAATTCACCG. Translating gives CSARDPRGVDNSP. The whole CDR3 region reads CSARDPRGVDNSPLFF. The chain joins TRBV20-1 to TRBJ2-2, with D possibly matching TRBD1 (7 bases). The CDR3 goes on 3 residues after the read ends, and that part is filled in from the germline J gene. The CDR3 runs to 16 residues. Germline V gives CDR1 DFQATT, CDR2 SNEGSKA (reference sequence).

This clone was seen ten or more times. The CDR3 extends 3 residues past the end of the read, so its final part is completed from the germline J gene. V gene TRBV27 combines with J gene TRBJ1-2, with a possible D match to TRBD1 (6 bases). Germline CDR1 MNHEY, CDR2 SMNVEV (reference sequence). The V end was cut by 6 bases, the J end by 2 bases, with 22 bases between. The CDR3 is made up of 17 amino acids. The CDR3 bases that were read are TGTGCCAGCAGCCGTCGGGGGGGCGCGAGGACGAACTATGGC. This translates into CASSRRGGARTNYG. The entire CDR3 sequence reads CASSRRGGARTNYGYTF.

This clone came up many times. The read terminates 3 residues ahead of where the CDR3 ends, so the germline J gene completes it. The chain has TRBV19 and TRBJ2-1, with 10 nucleotides matching TRBD2. Germline-derived CDR1 and CDR2 are LNHDA and SQIVND (reference sequence). V shed 1 base, J shed 0 bases, and the junction held 9 bases outside the gene matches. The CDR3 sequence is 19 residues long. The CDR3 bases that were read are TGTGCCAGTAGTATAGCAGGTAGCGGGAGGATAAGCTCCTACAATGAG. Protein sequence: CASSIAGSGRISSYNE. The entire CDR3 reads CASSIAGSGRISSYNEQFF.

The sample holds many counts of this clone. One junction end does not reproduce the germline sequence, and a read error may be involved. The read halts 3 residues ahead of the CDR3 end, with the missing end drawn from the germline J gene. Other DNA sequences of this sample code for an identical CDR3. This rearrangement joins TRBV29-1 to TRBJ1-3; 7 nucleotides align to TRBD1. Germline values: CDR1 SQVTM, CDR2 ANQGSEA. CDR3 length: 13 amino acids. CDR3 in amino acids: CSVGTASGNTIYF. The part of the CDR3 DNA that was read is TGCAGCGTGGGGACAGCCTCTGGAAACACG.

This clone was seen ten or more times. The CDR3 extends 3 residues past the end of the read, so its final part is completed from the germline J gene. The chain recombines TRBV30 with TRBJ1-2; D might be TRBD1 (5 bases). The CDR3 consists of 13 residues. Germline CDR1 reads GTSNPN; CDR2 reads SVGIG (reference sequence). The V gene lost 2 bases and the J gene lost 1 base, with 8 bases spanning the gap. The part of the CDR3 DNA that was read is TGTGCCTGGAGTCGGGGGAGTAACTATGGC. Residues: CAWSRGSNYG. The full CDR3 sequence reads CAWSRGSNYGYTF.

In its sample, this clone was seen many times. The read ends 3 residues early relative to the CDR3; the germline J gene fills the gap. The gene calls are TRBV10-1 and TRBJ1-1; TRBD1 matches at 8 bases. After removal of 2 bases from V and 7 bases from J, the junction contained 6 bases not matched to a gene. Germline V gives CDR1 WNHNN, CDR2 SYGVQD (reference sequence). The CDR3 spans 14 residues. The CDR3 sequence: CASSEGQGIGEAFF. The CDR3 DNA, read in part, is TGCGCCAGCAGTGAGGGACAGGGTATCGGTGAA.

In this sample, this clone turned up many times. The CDR3 here is CASSPFQGDVNYGYTF. CDR3 bases read: TGTGCCAGTAGTCCTTTCCAGGGGGACGTGAACTATGGC. The chain joins TRBV19 to TRBJ1-2; 7 positions match TRBD1. The CDR3 end falls 3 residues outside the read, so it is completed with the germline J gene. Trimming at V came to 5 bases and at J to 2 bases, leaving 11 bases not matched to a gene. Germline V CDR1 and CDR2: LNHDA, SQIVND (reference sequence). This CDR3 contains 16 residues.

As concerns this clone: The read gets to within 3 residues of the CDR3 end, and the germline J gene fills in the rest. The rearrangement joins TRBV6-2 or TRBV6-3 to TRBJ1-2; TRBD1 matches 7 bases. From germline, CDR1 is MNHEY and CDR2 SVGEGT. The CDR3 is made up of 12 amino acids. Partial CDR3 DNA: TGTGCCAGCAGGGGACAGACAGATACC. Translation: CASRGQTDT. The full CDR3 protein reads CASRGQTDTYTF.

This clone was seen many times. The observed sequence ends 3 residues before the CDR3 terminus, with the missing tail filled in from the germline J gene. The J gene is TRBJ2-2, the V gene TRBV6-1, with D hard to call. CDR3 length equals 13 residues. Germline V CDR1 and CDR2: MNHNS, SASEGT. V lost 4 bases to trimming and J lost 7 bases, with 10 bases between them. The CDR3 protein is CASSAYSYGELFF. The CDR3 DNA, read in part, is TGTGCCAGCAGTGCTTACAGTTACGGGGAG.

This clone was seen at least ten times. The observed sequence ends 3 residues before the CDR3 terminus, with the missing tail filled in from the germline J gene. The chain combines TRBV7-2 with TRBJ1-2; 7 bases match TRBD1. The germline V gene encodes CDR1 SGHTA and CDR2 FQGNSA. The V gene end was trimmed by 6 bases and the J gene end by 5 bases; junction bases not matched to a gene: 12. This CDR3 is built from 15 residues. CDR3 DNA, as far as it was read: TGTGCCAGCAGTGCTACAGGGGACGCGGCGTATGGC. It translates to CASSATGDAAYG. The whole CDR3 sequence is CASSATGDAAYGYTF.

This clone was counted only a few times. The read falls 3 residues short of the CDR3 end, and the missing part is taken from the germline J gene. V gene TRBV2 combines with J gene TRBJ1-5; D may be TRBD1 (5 bases). Germline values: CDR1 SNHLY, CDR2 FYNNEI. Trimming removed 5 bases at V and 0 bases at J, with 14 bases between. The CDR3 totals 16 residues. CDR3 loop: CASSLDEGYSNQPQHF. The covered CDR3 bases are TGTGCCAGCAGTCTGGACGAGGGGTATAGCAATCAGCCC.

This clone has a count of ten or more. The DNA ends 3 residues before the CDR3 does, and the rest of the CDR3 is filled in from the germline J gene. The V gene is TRBV28, the J gene TRBJ2-2; D might be TRBD1 or TRBD2, each matching 5 bases. Trimming pared 2 bases from V and 2 bases from J, leaving 9 bases between. The germline CDR1 and CDR2 sequences are MDHEN and SYDVKM. This CDR3 comprises 15 residues. This CDR3 reads CASSLEGFNTGELFF. CDR3 DNA (partial): TGTGCCAGCAGTTTAGAGGGGTTTAACACCGGGGAG.

In this sample, this clone turned up a few times. The CDR3 goes on 3 residues after the read ends, and that part is filled in from the germline J gene. The gene calls are TRBV20-1 and TRBJ1-2; unclear D gene. Germline assignment: CDR1 DFQATT and CDR2 SNEGSKA (reference sequence). The CDR3 contains 12 residues. The CDR3 reads CSAVAGVGDYTF. CDR3 DNA (partial): TGCAGTGCTGTAGCGGGAGTAGGCGAC.

This clone was counted at least ten times. The read gets to within 3 residues of the CDR3 end, and the germline J gene fills in the rest. The chain employs TRBV20-1 and TRBJ1-1; D may be TRBD1 (6 bases). Germline CDR1 DFQATT, CDR2 SNEGSKA (reference sequence). V lost 5 bases and J 0 bases, leaving 16 bases between the germline ends. The CDR3 spans 15 residues. Partial CDR3 DNA: TGCAGTGCTGGCTTTTTACGGGACATGAACACTGAA. It codes for CSAGFLRDMNTE. The entire CDR3 is CSAGFLRDMNTEAFF.

This clone was detected ten times or more. CDR3 protein: CAISESPPGTQGEKLFF. The sequenced CDR3 bases are TGTGCCATCAGTGAGTCCCCCCCCGGGACTCAGGGGGAAAAG. The chain combines TRBV10-3 with TRBJ2-2, with D possibly TRBD1 on 7 matching bases. The CDR3 goes on 3 residues after the read ends, and that part is filled in from the germline J gene. This CDR3 comprises 17 residues. Germline CDR1 is ENHRY and CDR2 is SYGVKD.

This clone came up many times. The read falls 3 residues short of the CDR3 end, and the missing part is taken from the germline J gene. The chain carries TRBV27 and TRBJ1-6, with a possible D match to TRBD1 (5 bases). V lost 5 bases and J lost 5, with 13 bases in between. This CDR3 is built from 15 residues. From germline, CDR1 is MNHEY and CDR2 SMNVEV (reference sequence). Here the CDR3 reads CASSRWGADNSPLHF. Partial CDR3 DNA: TGTGCCAGCAGTCGCTGGGGCGCGGATAATTCACCC.

This clone was seen ten or more times. The read comes to an end 3 residues before the CDR3 does, leaving the germline J gene to fill in the end. The chain combines TRBV5-1 with TRBJ1-1; perhaps TRBD1 as D (6 bases). V was shortened by 4 bases and J by 1 base, with 14 bases between the two germline ends. This CDR3 spans 15 amino acids. CDR1 is SGHRS, CDR2 YFSETQ, per germline. The CDR3 sequence: CASSQIARGNTEAFF. Incomplete CDR3 DNA: TGCGCCAGCAGCCAAATCGCCAGGGGGAACACTGAA.

Comment on this clone: The CDR3 goes on 3 residues after the read ends, and that part is filled in from the germline J gene. This rearrangement joins TRBV18 to TRBJ1-2; D call uncertain. Germline V lookup: CDR1 KGHSH, CDR2 LQKENI. The CDR3 spans 13 residues. This CDR3 reads CASSPPSAYDYTF. Partial CDR3 DNA: TGTGCCAGCTCACCCCCTAGCGCATACGAC.

This clone appeared many times. The read ends 3 residues before the CDR3 terminus; that terminus is restored from the germline J gene. This chain joins TRBV10-3 and TRBJ2-3; D possibly corresponds to TRBD1 (6 bases). Germline values: CDR1 ENHRY, CDR2 SYGVKD. CDR3 length: 13 amino acids. The covered CDR3 bases are TGTGCCATCAGGGACAGTTACAATCAGCCG. Amino acid sequence: CAIRDSYNQP. The CDR3 in full is CAIRDSYNQPQYF.

On this clone itself: A much larger clone sits a single nucleotide away, making a read error possible. Coverage ceases 3 residues before the CDR3 finishes, and the germline J gene fills in the end. V usage is TRBV29-1 and J usage is TRBJ1-4, with 9 nucleotides matching TRBD1. Germline CDR1 reads SQVTM; CDR2 reads ANQGSEA. The CDR3 covers 15 residues. The CDR3 reads CSTRTGASGANVLFF. The part of the CDR3 DNA that was read is TGCAGCACCAGGACAGGGGCGTCTGGGGCCAACGTA.

This clone appeared many times. From the germline J gene comes the end of the CDR3, since the read stops 3 residues before it. The chain uses TRBV5-1 and TRBJ1-2; D is perhaps TRBD1 (5 bases). The length of the CDR3 is 14 residues. Germline CDR1 reads SGHRS; CDR2 reads YFSETQ. The CDR3 sequence: CASSLLITGGGYTF. Partial CDR3 DNA: TGCGCCAGCAGCTTACTGATCACCGGGGGGGGC.

This clone was detected many times. The read terminates 3 residues ahead of where the CDR3 ends, so the germline J gene completes it. The V call is TRBV9, the J call TRBJ2-3, with D possibly matching TRBD1 (5 bases). Germline CDR1 is SGDLS and CDR2 is YYNGEE. The CDR3 extends over 14 amino acids. Trimming took 0 bases from V and 3 from J, leaving 8 bases between them. The covered CDR3 bases are TGTGCCAGCAGCGTAGTTGGACATACAGATACG. This sequence encodes CASSVVGHTDT. The CDR3 as a whole reads CASSVVGHTDTQYF.

This clone has a count of ten or more. CDR3: CASTYPGGPNTGELFF. CDR3 DNA, as far as it was read: TGTGCCAGTACCTATCCGGGGGGGCCGAACACCGGGGAG. The V gene is TRBV19, the J gene TRBJ2-2; 8 bases align to TRBD2. With the read ending 3 residues before the CDR3 end, the germline J gene is used to fill in that end. V lost 7 bases, J lost 0 bases, and 7 bases stayed unmatched. The CDR3 contains 16 residues. The V gene's germline CDR1 is LNHDA and CDR2 SQIVND (reference sequence).

This clone has a handful of counts. CDR3 in amino acids: CASSKRDSGNTIYF. The sequenced CDR3 bases are TGCGCCAGCAGCAAGCGTGACTCTGGAAACACC. This chain joins TRBV5-1 and TRBJ1-3; no clear D. The CDR3 is cut off 3 residues early in the read; its end comes from the germline J gene. CDR3 length: 14 amino acids. From germline, CDR1 is SGHRS and CDR2 YFSETQ. The V end lost 4 bases, the J end lost 0 bases, and 8 bases lay between the germline ends. Variable domain in full (rest from reference TRBV5-1 and TRBJ1-3): KAGVTQTPRYLIKTRGQQVTLSCSPISGHRSVSWYQQTPGQGLQFLFEYFSETQRNKGNFPGRFSGRQFSNSRSEMNVSTLELGDSALYLCASSKRDSGNTIYFGEGSWLTVV.